This T cell receptor beta chain was sequenced for a study of spatial heterogeneity in lung cancer. The overall study: Alpha-chain detections were consistently fewer than beta-chain detections among the sequences.

Every molecule of TCR cDNA had its own unique molecular identifier. TCRdb ran MiXCR on the 5' RACE reads and lists one entry per CDR3 protein. The sample consists of about 56,000 distinct CDR3 sequences, 7.5% to 9% of them appearing once. With 6 bases removed from V and 3 bases from J, the gap between germline ends came to 14 bases. The CDR3 consists of 14 residues. Germline V lookup: CDR1 MNHEY, CDR2 SVGAGI. The time point here: sample taken at primary tumor resection. Unsorted whole RNA from tumor, nontumor lung or frozen PBMC underwent sequencing. There were some 70 donors, all of them untreated patients with early-stage non-small cell lung cancer.

V gene TRBV6-5 combines with J gene TRBJ1-1, with D unclear. Source: PBMCs, taken at surgery. This receptor was identified in a female donor with early-stage non-small cell lung cancer. CDR3 protein: CASSDRAADTEAFF. The CDR3 nucleotides read TGTGCCAGCAGCGATCGGGCGGCAGACACTGAAGCTTTCTTT.